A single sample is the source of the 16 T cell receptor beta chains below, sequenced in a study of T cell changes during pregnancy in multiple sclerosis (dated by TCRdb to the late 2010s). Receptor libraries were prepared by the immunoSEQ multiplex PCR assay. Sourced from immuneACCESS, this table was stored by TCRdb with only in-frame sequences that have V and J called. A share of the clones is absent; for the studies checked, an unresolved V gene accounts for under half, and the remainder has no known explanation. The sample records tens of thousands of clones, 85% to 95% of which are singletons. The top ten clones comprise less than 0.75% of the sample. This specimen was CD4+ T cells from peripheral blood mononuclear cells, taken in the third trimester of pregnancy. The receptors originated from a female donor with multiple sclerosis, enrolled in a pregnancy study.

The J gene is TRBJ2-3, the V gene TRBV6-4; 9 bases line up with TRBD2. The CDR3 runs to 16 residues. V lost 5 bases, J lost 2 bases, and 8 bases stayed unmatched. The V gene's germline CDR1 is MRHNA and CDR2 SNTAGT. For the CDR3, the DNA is TGTGCCAGCAGTCCCTCGGCGGGAGGGCCCACAGATACGCAGTATTTT. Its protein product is CASSPSAGGPTDTQYF.

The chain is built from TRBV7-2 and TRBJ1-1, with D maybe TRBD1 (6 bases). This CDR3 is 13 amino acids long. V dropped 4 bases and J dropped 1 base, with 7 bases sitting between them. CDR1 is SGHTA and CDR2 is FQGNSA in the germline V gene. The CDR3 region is CASSSGQNTEAFF. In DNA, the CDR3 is TGTGCCAGCAGCTCGGGACAGAACACTGAAGCTTTCTTT.

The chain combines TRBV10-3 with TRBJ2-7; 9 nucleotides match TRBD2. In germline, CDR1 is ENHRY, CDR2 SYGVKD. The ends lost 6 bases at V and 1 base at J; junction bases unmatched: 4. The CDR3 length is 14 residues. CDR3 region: CAIRGREGSYEQYF. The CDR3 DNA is TGTGCCATCAGGGGGCGGGAGGGATCCTACGAGCAGTACTTC.

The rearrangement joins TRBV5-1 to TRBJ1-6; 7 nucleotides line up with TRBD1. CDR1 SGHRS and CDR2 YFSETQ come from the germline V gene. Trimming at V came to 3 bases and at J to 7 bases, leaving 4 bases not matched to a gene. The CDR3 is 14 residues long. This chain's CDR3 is CASSYGTENSPLHF. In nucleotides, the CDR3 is TGCGCCAGCAGCTACGGGACAGAGAATTCACCCCTCCACTTT. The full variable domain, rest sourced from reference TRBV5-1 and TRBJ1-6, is KAGVTQTPRYLIKTRGQQVTLSCSPISGHRSVSWYQQTPGQGLQFLFEYFSETQRNKGNFPGRFSGRQFSNSRSEMNVSTLELGDSALYLCASSYGTENSPLHFGNGTRLTVT.

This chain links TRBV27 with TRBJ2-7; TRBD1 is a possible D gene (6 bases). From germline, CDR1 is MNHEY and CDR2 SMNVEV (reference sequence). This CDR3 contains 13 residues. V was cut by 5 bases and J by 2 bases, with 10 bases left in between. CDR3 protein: CASSRYRAYEQYF. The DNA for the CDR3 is TGTGCCAGCAGTCGATACAGGGCCTACGAGCAGTACTTC.

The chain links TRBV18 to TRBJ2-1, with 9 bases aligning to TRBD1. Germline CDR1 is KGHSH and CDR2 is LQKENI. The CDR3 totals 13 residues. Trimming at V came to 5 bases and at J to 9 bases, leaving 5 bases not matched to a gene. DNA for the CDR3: TGTGCCAGCTCATCAGGACAGGGGAGTGAGCAGTTCTTC. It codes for CASSSGQGSEQFF. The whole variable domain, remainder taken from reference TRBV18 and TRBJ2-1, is NAGVMQNPRHLVRRRGQEARLRCSPMKGHSHVYWYRQLPEEGLKFMVYLQKENIIDESGMPKERFSAEFPKEGPSILRIQQVVRGDSAAYFCASSSGQGSEQFFGPGTRLTVL.

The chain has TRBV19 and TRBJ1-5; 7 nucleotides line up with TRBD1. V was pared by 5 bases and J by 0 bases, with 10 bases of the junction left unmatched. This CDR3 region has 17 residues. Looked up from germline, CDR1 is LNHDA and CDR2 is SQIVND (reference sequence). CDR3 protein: CASSPGQEIFSNQPQHF. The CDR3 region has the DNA TGTGCCAGTAGTCCCGGACAGGAGATCTTTAGCAATCAGCCCCAGCATTTT.

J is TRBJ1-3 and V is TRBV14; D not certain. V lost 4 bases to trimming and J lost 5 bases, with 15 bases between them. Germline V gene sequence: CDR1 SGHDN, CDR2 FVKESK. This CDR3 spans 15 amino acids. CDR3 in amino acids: CASSRYSESRNTIYF. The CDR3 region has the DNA TGTGCCAGCAGCCGGTACTCCGAGAGCCGAAACACCATATATTTT.

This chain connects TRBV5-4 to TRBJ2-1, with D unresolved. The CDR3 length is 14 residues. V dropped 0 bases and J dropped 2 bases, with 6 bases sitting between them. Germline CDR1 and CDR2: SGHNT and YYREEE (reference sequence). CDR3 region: CASSLESAYNEQFF. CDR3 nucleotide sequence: TGTGCCAGCAGCTTGGAGTCGGCCTACAATGAGCAGTTCTTC.

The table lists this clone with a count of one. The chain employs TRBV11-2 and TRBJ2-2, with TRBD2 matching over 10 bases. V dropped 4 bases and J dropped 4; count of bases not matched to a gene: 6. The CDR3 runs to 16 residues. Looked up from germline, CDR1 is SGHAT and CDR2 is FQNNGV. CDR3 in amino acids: CASSSPGLAFTGELFF. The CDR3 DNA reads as TGTGCCAGCAGCTCGCCGGGACTAGCGTTCACCGGGGAGCTGTTTTTT.

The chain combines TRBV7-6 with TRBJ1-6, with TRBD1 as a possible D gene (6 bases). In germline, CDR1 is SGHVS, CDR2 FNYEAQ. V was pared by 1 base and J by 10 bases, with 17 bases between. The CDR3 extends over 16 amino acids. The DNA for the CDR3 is TGTGCCAGCAGCTTAGGGGGGTACAGGGAGGGATCACCCCTCCACTTT. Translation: CASSLGGYREGSPLHF.

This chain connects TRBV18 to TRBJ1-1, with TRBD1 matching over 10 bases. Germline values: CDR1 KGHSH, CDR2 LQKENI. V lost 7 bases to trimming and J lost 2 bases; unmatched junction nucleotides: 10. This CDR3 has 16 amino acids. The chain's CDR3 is CASLGTGANFNTEAFF. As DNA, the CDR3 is TGTGCCAGCTTAGGGACAGGGGCAAATTTCAACACTGAAGCTTTCTTT.

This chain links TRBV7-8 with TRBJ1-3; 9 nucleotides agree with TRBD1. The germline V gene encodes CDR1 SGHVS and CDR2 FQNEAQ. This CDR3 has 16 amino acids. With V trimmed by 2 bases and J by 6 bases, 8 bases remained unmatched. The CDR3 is CASSLPGTGRVNTIYF. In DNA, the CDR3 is TGTGCCAGCAGCTTACCCGGGACAGGGAGGGTAAACACCATATATTTT.

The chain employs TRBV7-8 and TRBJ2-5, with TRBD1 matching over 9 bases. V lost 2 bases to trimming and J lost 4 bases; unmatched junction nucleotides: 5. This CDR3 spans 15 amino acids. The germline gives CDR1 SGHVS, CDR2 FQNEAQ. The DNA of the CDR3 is TGTGCCAGCAGCTTAACCGGACAGGGGAGAGAGACCCAGTACTTC. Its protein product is CASSLTGQGRETQYF.

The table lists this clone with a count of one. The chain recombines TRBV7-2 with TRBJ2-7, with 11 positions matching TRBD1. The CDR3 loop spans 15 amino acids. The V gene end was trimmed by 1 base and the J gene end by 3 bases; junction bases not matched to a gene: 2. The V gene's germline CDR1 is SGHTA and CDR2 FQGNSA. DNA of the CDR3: TGTGCCAGCAGCTTAGTTGGGACAGGGGGCTACGAGCAGTACTTC. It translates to CASSLVGTGGYEQYF.

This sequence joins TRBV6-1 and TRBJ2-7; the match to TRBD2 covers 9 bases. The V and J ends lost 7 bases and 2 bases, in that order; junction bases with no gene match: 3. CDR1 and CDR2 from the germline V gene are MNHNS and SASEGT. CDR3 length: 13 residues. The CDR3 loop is CASTLAGPYEQYF. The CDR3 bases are TGTGCCAGCACCCTAGCGGGACCCTACGAGCAGTACTTC.